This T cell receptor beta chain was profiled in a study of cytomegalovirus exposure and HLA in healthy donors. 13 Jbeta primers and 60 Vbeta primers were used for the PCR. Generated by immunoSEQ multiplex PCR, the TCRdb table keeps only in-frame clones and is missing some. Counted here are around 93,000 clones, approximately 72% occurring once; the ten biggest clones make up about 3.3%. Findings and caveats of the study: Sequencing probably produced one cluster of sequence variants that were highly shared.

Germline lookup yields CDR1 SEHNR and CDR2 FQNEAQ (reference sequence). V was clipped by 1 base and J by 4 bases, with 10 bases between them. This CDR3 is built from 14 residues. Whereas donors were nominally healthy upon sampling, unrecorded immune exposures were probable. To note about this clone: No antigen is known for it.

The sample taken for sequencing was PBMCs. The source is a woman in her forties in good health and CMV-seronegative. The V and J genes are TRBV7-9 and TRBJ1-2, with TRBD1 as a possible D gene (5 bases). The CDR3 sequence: CASSLEAGPYGYTF. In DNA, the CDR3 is TGTGCCAGCAGCTTAGAGGCAGGGCCCTATGGCTACACCTTC.